The source of this TCR beta chain is a study of control samples from healthy donors and cancer patients. Profiled with immunoSEQ multiplex PCR; TCRdb holds only in-frame clones, not every one. The sample has around 80,000 clones; about nine tenths are singletons. The CDR3 length is 15 residues. Sequencing was done on a sample of blood. The genes are TRBV21-1 and TRBJ2-7; whether TRBD1, the table's D call, matches the DNA was not checked. TRBV21-1 is a pseudogene locus. The receptor was isolated from a man aged 50-60 years in good health. In nucleotides, the CDR3 is TGTGCCAGCAGCAAAGCGTGCAGGATAGTATACGAGCAGTACTTC. It yields the protein CASSKACRIVYEQYF.